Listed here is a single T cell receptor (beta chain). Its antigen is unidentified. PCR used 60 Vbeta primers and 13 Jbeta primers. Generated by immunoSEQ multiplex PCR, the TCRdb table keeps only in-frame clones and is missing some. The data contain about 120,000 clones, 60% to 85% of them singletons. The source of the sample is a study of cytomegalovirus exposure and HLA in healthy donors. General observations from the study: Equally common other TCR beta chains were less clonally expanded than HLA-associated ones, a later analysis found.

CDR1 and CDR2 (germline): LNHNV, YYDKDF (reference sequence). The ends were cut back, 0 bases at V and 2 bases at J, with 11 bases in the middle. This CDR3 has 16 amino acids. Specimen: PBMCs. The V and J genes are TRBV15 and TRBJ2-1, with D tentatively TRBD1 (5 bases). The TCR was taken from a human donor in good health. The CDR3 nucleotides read TGTGCCACCAGCAGAGATCGAGGACAAACCTACAATGAGCAGTTCTTC. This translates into CATSRDRGQTYNEQFF.